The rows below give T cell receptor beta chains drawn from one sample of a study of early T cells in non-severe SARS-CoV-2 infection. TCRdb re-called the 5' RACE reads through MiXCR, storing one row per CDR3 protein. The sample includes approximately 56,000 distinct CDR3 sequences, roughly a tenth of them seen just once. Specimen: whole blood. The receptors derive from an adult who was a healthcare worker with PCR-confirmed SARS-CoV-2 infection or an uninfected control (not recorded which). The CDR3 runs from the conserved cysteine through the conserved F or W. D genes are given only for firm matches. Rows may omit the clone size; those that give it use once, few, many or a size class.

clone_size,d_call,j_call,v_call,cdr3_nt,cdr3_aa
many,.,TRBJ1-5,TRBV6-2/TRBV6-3,TGTGCCAGCAGAGGTACAGATAGCAATCAGCCCCAGCATTTT,CASRGTDSNQPQHF
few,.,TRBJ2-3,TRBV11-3,TGTGCCAGCAGCTTAACAGAGAGTCCCATGGGTACGCAGTATTTT,CASSLTESPMGTQYF
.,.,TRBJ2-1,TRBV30,TGTGCCTGGAGCCGTGGCTCGGCTAATGAGCAGTTCTTC,CAWSRGSANEQFF
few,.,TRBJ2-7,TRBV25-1,TGTGCCAGCAGAGGACAGGCGGAGGGGGAGCAGTACTTC,CASRGQAEGEQYF
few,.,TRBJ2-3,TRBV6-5,TGTGCCAGCAGTTCTCGACAGTCCTACACAGATACGCAGTATTTT,CASSSRQSYTDTQYF
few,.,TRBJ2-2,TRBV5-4,TGTGCCAGCAGCTTGGCCAGCGGGACCGGGGAGCTGTTTTTT,CASSLASGTGELFF
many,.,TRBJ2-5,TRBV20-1,TGCAGTGCTAGAGAAAAGACCCAGTACTTC,CSAREKTQYF
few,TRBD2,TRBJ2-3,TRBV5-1,TGCGCCAGCAGCCCGGGACTAGCGGGAATGGGTACGCAGTATTTT,CASSPGLAGMGTQYF
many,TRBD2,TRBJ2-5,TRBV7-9,TGTGCCAGCAGCTTTAGGGCGGGAGGGGCACAAGAGACCCAGTACTTC,CASSFRAGGAQETQYF
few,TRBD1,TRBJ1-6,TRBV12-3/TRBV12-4,TGTGCCAGCAGTCGGACAGGATCCACCTATAATTCACCCCTCCACTTT,CASSRTGSTYNSPLHF
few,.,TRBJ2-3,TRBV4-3,TGCGCCAGCAAATCAGTAGGCACAGATACGCAGTATTTT,CASKSVGTDTQYF